These 8 T cell receptor beta chains came from one sample sequenced in a study of blood T cell repertoires in COVID-19. Clones were read by immunoSEQ multiplex PCR, and TCRdb kept only the in-frame ones, dropping some. The data contain around 340,000 clones, about 83% of them singletons. The sequencing sample was made of peripheral blood. The origin of the receptors is a young man with active or convalescent COVID-19.

CDR3 sequence (DNA): TGTGCCATCAGTGATTCCGGGACTAGCGGGAGAGGTTACAATGAGCAGTTCTTC. Translating gives CAISDSGTSGRGYNEQFF. V and J are TRBV10-3 and TRBJ2-1; 14 positions match TRBD2. This CDR3 spans 18 amino acids. The germline CDR1 and CDR2 sequences are ENHRY and SYGVKD. V shed 3 bases, J shed 4 bases, and the junction held 8 bases outside the gene matches.

J is TRBJ2-3 and V is TRBV4-3, with 8 bases identical to TRBD1. The CDR3 loop spans 15 amino acids. CDR1 LGHNA and CDR2 YSLEER come from the germline V gene. The V and J ends lost 1 base and 5 bases, in that order; junction bases with no gene match: 5. CDR3 loop: CASSQGGRGQDTQYF. The CDR3 DNA follows: TGCGCCAGCAGCCAAGGGGGCAGGGGGCAAGATACGCAGTATTTT.

This chain joins TRBV19 and TRBJ1-5; D is perhaps TRBD1 (5 bases). Germline V gene data show CDR1 as LNHDA and CDR2 as SQIVND (reference sequence). The CDR3 loop spans 14 amino acids. Trimming left V 1 base short and J 6 bases short, with 10 bases between. The CDR3 nucleotides are TGTGCCAGTAGTATAGCCGGGGGGGGTCAGCCCCAGCATTTT. This translates into CASSIAGGGQPQHF.

The chain recombines TRBV7-8 with TRBJ2-2; 9 bases map to TRBD2. Germline values: CDR1 SGHVS, CDR2 FQNEAQ. The V gene end was trimmed by 5 bases and the J gene end by 1 base; junction bases not matched to a gene: 5. There are 16 residues in the CDR3. For the CDR3, the DNA is TGTGCCAGCAGCCCTAGGCGGGGGGGGAACACCGGGGAGCTGTTTTTT. It encodes CASSPRRGGNTGELFF.

CDR3 bases: TGCGCCAGCAGCTTGACACAGATGAACACTGAAGCTTTCTTT. Translated: CASSLTQMNTEAFF. The chain combines TRBV5-1 with TRBJ1-1; no firm D call. In germline, CDR1 is SGHRS, CDR2 YFSETQ. The ends were cut back, 1 base at V and 0 bases at J, with 7 bases in the middle. The CDR3 consists of 14 residues.

CDR3 nucleotides: TGTGCCAGCAGCCAAGATCTTCGGGGGTGGCAGTACTTC. Residues: CASSQDLRGWQYF. V is TRBV3-1 (or the pseudogene TRBV3-2) and J is TRBJ2-7; a possible D gene is TRBD2 (6 bases). The ends were cut back, 0 bases at V and 9 bases at J, with 12 bases in the middle. There are 13 residues in the CDR3. Germline V gene sequence: CDR1 LGHDT, CDR2 YNNKEL (reference sequence).

V and J are TRBV7-8 and TRBJ1-2, with D perhaps TRBD1 (5 bases). CDR1 is SGHVS and CDR2 is FQNEAQ in the germline V gene. This CDR3 is built from 15 residues. Trimming left V 5 bases short and J 5 bases short, with 18 bases between. The CDR3 loop reads CASSPSGGVGYGYTF. CDR3 bases: TGTGCCAGCAGCCCGTCCGGGGGAGTAGGGTATGGCTACACCTTC.

CDR3 in DNA: TGCGCCAGCAGCTTTGGTACAGGAACCTACGAGCAGTACTTC. Translating it yields CASSFGTGTYEQYF. J is TRBJ2-7 and V is TRBV5-1, with a weak D call TRBD1 (5 bases). The CDR3 has 14 amino acids. The V gene lost 2 bases and the J gene lost 2 bases, with 11 bases spanning the gap. CDR1 and CDR2 (germline): SGHRS, YFSETQ.